The 18 T cell receptor beta chains in this list originate from one sample, sequenced in a study of blood T cell repertoires in COVID-19. Generated by immunoSEQ multiplex PCR, the TCRdb table keeps only in-frame clones and is missing some. The table shows about 350,000 clones, with about 88% occurring only once. Sequencing was carried out using PBMCs or T cells enriched from blood (not recorded which). All receptors come from a woman aged 25 to 39 who had been exposed to COVID-19.

CDR3 amino acids: CASSLTGTHEQYF. CDR3 in DNA: TGTGCCAGCAGTCTCACAGGGACCCACGAGCAGTACTTC. This chain joins TRBV12-3 or TRBV12-4 and TRBJ2-7, with TRBD1 as a possible D gene (6 bases). V shed 5 bases and J shed 5 bases, with 13 bases lying between them. The CDR3 sequence is 13 residues long.

The chain links TRBV10-3 to TRBJ1-3; 10 bases match TRBD1. V dropped 3 bases and J dropped 2; count of bases not matched to a gene: 4. Germline V gene lookup returns CDR1 ENHRY and CDR2 SYGVKD. This CDR3 region has 16 residues. CDR3 DNA sequence: TGTGCCATCAGTGATTGGGACAGGGGCGCTGGAAACACCATATATTTT. Encoded protein: CAISDWDRGAGNTIYF.

The chain couples TRBV20-1 to TRBJ2-5; D gene ambiguous. V was trimmed by 6 bases and J by 2 bases, leaving 7 bases between them. The CDR3 covers 11 residues. The germline V gene has CDR1 DFQATT and CDR2 SNEGSKA (reference sequence). DNA of the CDR3: TGCAGTGCCTACAGACAAGAGACCCAGTACTTC. Translated, it gives CSAYRQETQYF.

CDR3 DNA sequence: TGTGCCAGCAGCTTATCGGACTACCGACCCTACGAGCAGTACTTC. Its protein is CASSLSDYRPYEQYF. V usage is TRBV7-9 and J usage is TRBJ2-7; D is possibly TRBD2 (6 bases). Deletions cut 2 bases from V and 2 bases from J, with 13 bases between. Germline V gene data show CDR1 as SEHNR and CDR2 as FQNEAQ (reference sequence). The CDR3 is made up of 15 amino acids.

V gene TRBV2 combines with J gene TRBJ1-5, with TRBD1 matching 7 bases. Germline values: CDR1 SNHLY, CDR2 FYNNEI. The CDR3 is made up of 14 amino acids. V gave up 6 bases and J gave up 7 bases; unmatched junction bases: 9. CDR3 protein: CASSPDRVDQPQHF. The DNA of the CDR3 is TGTGCCAGCAGCCCAGACAGGGTAGACCAGCCCCAGCATTTT.

The rearrangement uses TRBV10-2 and TRBJ1-3, with D uncertain. The CDR3 sequence is 16 residues long. V was pared by 1 base and J by 2 bases, with 12 bases between. Germline V gene lookup returns CDR1 WSHSY and CDR2 SAAADI. DNA of the CDR3: TGCGCCAGCAGTGAGTGGGAGGGTCCTCCTGGAAACACCATATATTTT. This sequence encodes CASSEWEGPPGNTIYF.

Only one count was recorded for this clone. In the same sample, other DNA sequences code for this CDR3. This chain joins TRBV12-3 or TRBV12-4 and TRBJ1-1, with D uncertain. The CDR3 runs to 13 residues. V was pared by 3 bases and J by 1 base, with 6 bases between. DNA of the CDR3: TGTGCCAGCAGTTTGTGGCAGAACACTGAAGCTTTCTTT. This gives the protein CASSLWQNTEAFF.

The chain's CDR3 is CAWSVPGYGYTF. CDR3 coding DNA: TGTGCCTGGAGTGTACCCGGGTATGGCTACACCTTC. The chain has TRBV30 and TRBJ1-2, with D hard to call. Germline CDR1 GTSNPN, CDR2 SVGIG (reference sequence). This CDR3 region has 12 residues. Trimming removed 0 bases from V and 5 bases from J, with 7 bases in between.

The chain carries TRBV5-1 and TRBJ1-1; 7 bases are shared with TRBD1. J was trimmed by 6 bases and V by 4 bases; bases with no gene match: 3. This CDR3 is 12 amino acids long. From germline, CDR1 is SGHRS and CDR2 YFSETQ. The CDR3 DNA reads as TGCGCCAGCAGCAGAGGACAGGCTGAAGCTTTCTTT. Encoded protein: CASSRGQAEAFF.

This chain uses TRBV7-8 with TRBJ2-5; TRBD1 matches 11 bases. The J segment lost 4 bases and the V segment lost 5 bases, leaving 3 bases of the junction unmatched. The length of the CDR3 is 14 residues. The germline gives CDR1 SGHVS, CDR2 FQNEAQ. The CDR3 DNA is TGTGCCAGCAGCCCAGGACAGGGGGCAGAGACCCAGTACTTC. Its protein product is CASSPGQGAETQYF.

The chain joins TRBV29-1 to TRBJ1-5; 8 positions agree with TRBD1. V lost 7 bases, J lost 6 bases, and 8 bases stayed unmatched. CDR1 is SQVTM and CDR2 is ANQGSEA in the germline V gene. This CDR3 is 13 amino acids long. In DNA, the CDR3 is TGCAGCGCAGGGGGGACAGGAGGTCAGCCCCAGCATTTT. Translated, it gives CSAGGTGGQPQHF.

V usage is TRBV30 and J usage is TRBJ1-5, with D unresolved. This CDR3 is 13 amino acids long. CDR1 and CDR2 from the germline V gene are GTSNPN and SVGIG (reference sequence). Trimming shortened V by 1 base and J by 3 bases, and 7 bases separated the two germline ends. The CDR3 bases are TGTGCCTGGAGTGATAACACCAATCAGCCCCAGCATTTT. Translated: CAWSDNTNQPQHF.

This clone came up once. J is TRBJ2-7 and V is TRBV9, with 7 bases identical to TRBD2. This CDR3 contains 15 residues. Per germline, CDR1 SGDLS and CDR2 YYNGEE. Trimming at V came to 3 bases and at J to 5 bases, leaving 11 bases not matched to a gene. The CDR3 DNA follows: TGTGCCAGCAGCGAGACCCCTAGCGGTTTCGACGAGCAGTACTTC. Translation: CASSETPSGFDEQYF.

The CDR3 reads CASSGQGPAAYEQYF. CDR3 nucleotide sequence: TGTGCCAGCAGTGGTCAGGGGCCGGCTGCCTACGAGCAGTACTTC. J is TRBJ2-7 and V is TRBV25-1; TRBD1 might be the D (6 bases). The germline gives CDR1 MGHDK, CDR2 SYGVNS. Deletions cut 4 bases from V and 2 bases from J, with 15 bases between. CDR3 length: 15 amino acids.

The chain carries TRBV11-3 and TRBJ2-7; a possible D gene is TRBD1 (6 bases). Trimming removed 5 bases from V and 3 bases from J, with 14 bases in between. CDR1 and CDR2 (germline): SGHNT, YENEEA. The CDR3 has 14 residues. The CDR3 sequence is CASSARDKYYEQYF. The CDR3 DNA sequence: TGTGCCAGCAGCGCCCGGGACAAATACTACGAGCAGTACTTC.

The chain links TRBV28 to TRBJ1-1; 8 bases align to TRBD1. CDR3 length: 14 amino acids. Per germline, CDR1 MDHEN and CDR2 SYDVKM. The V and J ends lost 7 bases and 0 bases, in that order; junction bases with no gene match: 4. In DNA form, the CDR3 reads TGTGCCAGCAACCGACAGGGGATGAACACTGAAGCTTTCTTT. Its protein is CASNRQGMNTEAFF.

The chain carries TRBV28 and TRBJ1-3, with TRBD1 matching over 7 bases. This CDR3 has 17 amino acids. Germline V CDR1 and CDR2: MDHEN, SYDVKM. V lost 5 bases to trimming and J lost 0 bases; unmatched junction nucleotides: 10. The CDR3 here is CASSPPDRVSSGNTIYF. DNA of the CDR3: TGTGCCAGCAGTCCACCCGACAGGGTCAGCTCTGGAAACACCATATATTTT. Looking up the rest from reference TRBV28 and TRBJ1-3 gives the full variable domain: DVKVTQSSRYLVKRTGEKVFLECVQDMDHENMFWYRQDPGLGLRLIYFSYDVKMKEKGDIPEGYSVSREKKERFSLILESASTNQTSMYLCASSPPDRVSSGNTIYFGEGSWLTVV.

Turning to this clone: One junction end disagrees with the germline gene, perhaps due to a read error. V is TRBV9 and J is TRBJ2-1, with 10 bases lining up with TRBD2. The germline V gene encodes CDR1 SGDLS and CDR2 YYNGEE. This CDR3 contains 13 residues. The CDR3 nucleotides are TGTGCCAGCAGTACTAGCGGGAAAGGGGGGGTCCTCTTC. It is translated as CASSTSGKGGVLF. The full variable domain, in which reference TRBV9 and TRBJ2-1 provide the parts outside the CDR3, is DSGVTQTPKHLITATGQRVTLRCSPRSGDLSVYWYQQSLDQGLQFLIQYYNGEERAKGNILERFSAQQFPDLHSELNLSSLELGDSALYFCASSTSGKGGVLFGPGTRLTVL.